Each of the 24 T cell receptor beta chains below was sequenced from the same sample in a study of control samples from healthy donors and cancer patients (dated by TCRdb to 2020 to 2021). Library creation used the immunoSEQ multiplex PCR assay. TCRdb stores this immuneACCESS table with in-frame sequences only. Part of the clones is absent; in the studies checked, under half of the shortfall reflects unresolved V genes, and no reason is known for the rest. The sample has approximately 85,000 clones on record, roughly nine tenths of them singletons. Together, the top ten hold 7.6% of the sample. The specimen was blood. These TCRs come from a woman aged 55-69 years in good health.

The chain has TRBV27 and TRBJ1-6, with no clear D. The CDR3 length is 12 residues. Germline V CDR1 and CDR2: MNHEY, SMNVEV (reference sequence). Trimming removed 3 bases at V and 6 bases at J, with 3 bases between. CDR3 sequence reads: CASSFLNSPLHF. Written as DNA, the CDR3 is TGTGCCAGCAGTTTTCTTAATTCACCCCTCCACTTT.

The chain recombines TRBV3-1 (or the pseudogene TRBV3-2) with TRBJ1-5, with D hard to call. The CDR3 extends over 13 amino acids. V lost 3 bases and J 6 bases, leaving 9 bases between the germline ends. The V gene's germline CDR1 is LGHDT and CDR2 YNNKEL (reference sequence). CDR3 in DNA: TGTGCCAGCAGCCATGAGGGAGGTCAGCCCCAGCATTTT. Its translation: CASSHEGGQPQHF.

The genes are TRBV18 and TRBJ2-3; no definite D call. The ends were cut back, 2 bases at V and 6 bases at J, with 9 bases in the middle. CDR3 length equals 13 residues. The germline V gene has CDR1 KGHSH and CDR2 LQKENI. CDR3: CASSPVTPDTQYF. CDR3 DNA sequence: TGTGCCAGCTCACCAGTTACTCCTGATACGCAGTATTTT.

The V and J genes are TRBV11-2 and TRBJ1-2; D not certain. CDR3 size: 15 residues. V lost 4 bases and J lost 3, with 15 bases in between. Germline assignment: CDR1 SGHAT and CDR2 FQNNGV. CDR3 loop: CASSSFLDRDYGYTF. CDR3 coding DNA: TGTGCCAGCAGCTCCTTTTTAGATAGGGACTATGGCTACACCTTC.

This chain uses TRBV6-1 with TRBJ2-7, with a possible D match to TRBD1 (5 bases). Trimming cost V 3 bases and J 3 bases, with 15 bases left between them. The CDR3 loop spans 15 amino acids. CDR1 and CDR2 (germline): MNHNS, SASEGT. CDR3 in amino acids: CASSEGRGGFYEQYF. CDR3 coding DNA: TGTGCCAGCAGTGAGGGTAGGGGTGGTTTCTACGAGCAGTACTTC.

The chain couples TRBV2 to TRBJ2-3; a weak D match, TRBD2 (5 bases). Germline V gene data show CDR1 as SNHLY and CDR2 as FYNNEI. The CDR3 runs 14 residues. The V and J ends lost 3 bases and 6 bases respectively, with 13 bases between them. CDR3 nucleotide sequence: TGTGCCAGCAGTGAGAGCTGGTCGGGGGATACGCAGTATTTT. Its protein product is CASSESWSGDTQYF.

The rearrangement joins TRBV15 to TRBJ2-3; D is unclear. Trimming pared 4 bases from V and 5 bases from J, leaving 7 bases between. The CDR3 contains 12 residues. Germline V gene lookup returns CDR1 LNHNV and CDR2 YYDKDF (reference sequence). CDR3 DNA sequence: TGTGCCACCAGCACTGGGGAAGATACGCAGTATTTT. Translated, it gives CATSTGEDTQYF.

This clone has more than one count but fewer than ten. The rearrangement joins TRBV14 to TRBJ1-2; D remains unclear. Trimming stripped 3 bases from V and 1 base from J, with 15 bases between. The CDR3 sequence is 16 residues long. In germline, CDR1 is SGHDN, CDR2 FVKESK. The CDR3 sequence: CASSHISEVVNYGYTF. CDR3 DNA: TGTGCCAGCAGCCATATCTCGGAGGTTGTTAACTATGGCTACACCTTC.

The chain couples TRBV28 to TRBJ1-3, with unresolved D. The CDR3 has 15 amino acids. Germline CDR1 and CDR2: MDHEN and SYDVKM. V dropped 2 bases and J dropped 0 bases, with 8 bases sitting between them. The CDR3 DNA reads as TGTGCCAGCAGTTTAGTGGGATACTCTGGAAACACCATATATTTT. Amino acid sequence: CASSLVGYSGNTIYF. The full variable domain, in which reference TRBV28 and TRBJ1-3 provide the parts outside the CDR3, is DVKVTQSSRYLVKRTGEKVFLECVQDMDHENMFWYRQDPGLGLRLIYFSYDVKMKEKGDIPEGYSVSREKKERFSLILESASTNQTSMYLCASSLVGYSGNTIYFGEGSWLTVV.

This clone was picked up one time. The gene calls are TRBV5-1 and TRBJ2-7; 10 bases agree with TRBD1. After removal of 5 bases from V and 6 bases from J, the junction contained 5 bases not matched to a gene. The germline V gene has CDR1 SGHRS and CDR2 YFSETQ. This CDR3 has 13 amino acids. The CDR3 region is CASRAGTGAEQYF. CDR3 bases: TGCGCCAGCAGGGCCGGGACAGGGGCCGAGCAGTACTTC.

This chain links TRBV19 with TRBJ2-1; D not certain. The germline V and J ends were trimmed by 3 bases and 3 bases, with 9 bases remaining between them. The CDR3 runs 14 residues. Germline CDR1 and CDR2: LNHDA and SQIVND (reference sequence). CDR3 coding DNA: TGTGCCAGTAGTATCGTTGCGGTCTACAATGAGCAGTTCTTC. Protein product: CASSIVAVYNEQFF.

The V and J genes are TRBV7-8 and TRBJ1-1, with D maybe TRBD1 (6 bases). Germline V gives CDR1 SGHVS, CDR2 FQNEAQ. The CDR3 consists of 16 residues. V was cut by 5 bases and J by 2 bases, with 18 bases left in between. The DNA of the CDR3 is TGTGCCAGCAGCCCAAGGGATCCCAGGGGTAACACTGAAGCTTTCTTT. It encodes CASSPRDPRGNTEAFF.

V and J are TRBV19 and TRBJ2-7; the D gene is possibly TRBD2 (6 bases). The V gene lost 2 bases and the J gene lost 0 bases, with 8 bases spanning the gap. Germline CDR1 is LNHDA and CDR2 is SQIVND (reference sequence). This CDR3 is 14 amino acids long. CDR3 region: CASSILGGSYEQYF. The CDR3 coding sequence is TGTGCCAGTAGTATATTGGGGGGCTCCTACGAGCAGTACTTC.

J is TRBJ1-2 and V is TRBV29-1; 7 bases match TRBD1. V gave up 0 bases and J gave up 4 bases; unmatched junction bases: 5. Germline CDR1 SQVTM, CDR2 ANQGSEA. CDR3 length equals 14 residues. The CDR3, as DNA: TGCAGCGTTGAAGATGGTCCAGGGGGCTATGGCTACACCTTC. Translated, it gives CSVEDGPGGYGYTF.

The chain carries TRBV15 and TRBJ1-2; D uncertain. From germline, CDR1 is LNHNV and CDR2 YYDKDF (reference sequence). Trimming left V 0 bases short and J 8 bases short, with 10 bases between. The CDR3 runs 13 residues. This CDR3 reads CATSRDRAGGYTF. The CDR3 coding sequence is TGTGCCACCAGCAGAGATCGGGCAGGCGGCTACACCTTC.

The CDR3, as DNA: TGTGCCAGCAGACTCACAGGGAACTATGGCTACACCTTC. It is translated as CASRLTGNYGYTF. The chain recombines TRBV6-5 with TRBJ1-2, with D maybe TRBD1 (6 bases). CDR1 and CDR2 (germline): MNHEY, SVGAGI. The CDR3 runs 13 residues. With 6 bases removed from V and 2 bases from J, the gap between germline ends came to 10 bases.

This clone turned up a few times. The V call is TRBV19, the J call TRBJ2-2; D is ambiguous. This CDR3 is 13 amino acids long. With 10 bases removed from V and 3 bases from J, the gap between germline ends came to 12 bases. In germline, CDR1 is LNHDA, CDR2 SQIVND (reference sequence). Here the CDR3 DNA reads TGTGCCACCCAGCGCCATTACACCGGGGAGCTGTTTTTT. Its protein is CATQRHYTGELFF.

The chain uses TRBV15 and TRBJ2-1; D possibly matches TRBD1 or TRBD2 (5 bases each). V lost 5 bases, J lost 8 bases, and 16 bases lay in between. This CDR3 spans 14 amino acids. The germline CDR1 and CDR2 sequences are LNHNV and YYDKDF (reference sequence). CDR3 coding DNA: TGTGCCACCAGCCCCCGGGGCGACGCCCATGAGCAGTTCTTC. This gives the protein CATSPRGDAHEQFF.

This clone showed up just once. The chain recombines TRBV6-1 with TRBJ2-5; 7 bases map to TRBD2. The germline V gene has CDR1 MNHNS and CDR2 SASEGT. This CDR3 is 14 amino acids long. V was pared by 1 base and J by 1 base, with 0 bases of the junction left unmatched. DNA of the CDR3: TGTGCCAGCAGTGAAGGCGGGGGCCAAGAGACCCAGTACTTC. Encoded protein: CASSEGGGQETQYF.

The chain carries TRBV24-1 and TRBJ1-2; D ambiguous. This CDR3 spans 13 amino acids. Germline CDR1 reads KGHDR; CDR2 reads SFDVKD. V dropped 4 bases and J dropped 5 bases, with 10 bases sitting between them. For the CDR3, the DNA is TGTGCCACCAGTGACAAAGGACGGTATGGCTACACCTTC. This sequence encodes CATSDKGRYGYTF.

The sample holds one count of this clone. This chain links TRBV28 with TRBJ1-2; D perhaps matches TRBD1 (5 bases). In germline, CDR1 is MDHEN, CDR2 SYDVKM. The CDR3 runs 14 residues. The ends were cut back, 3 bases at V and 3 bases at J, with 11 bases in the middle. In DNA, the CDR3 is TGTGCCAGCAGTTTGAGCCAGGGAGACTATGGCTACACCTTC. Protein sequence: CASSLSQGDYGYTF.

Written as DNA, the CDR3 is TGCGCCAGCAGCCCTCCCTTAGGGAGCGAGACCCAGTACTTC. Its protein is CASSPPLGSETQYF. The chain is built from TRBV5-1 and TRBJ2-5; D may be TRBD2 (5 bases). Trimming pared 4 bases from V and 5 bases from J, leaving 15 bases between. Per germline, CDR1 SGHRS and CDR2 YFSETQ. This CDR3 spans 14 amino acids. The full variable domain, rest sourced from reference TRBV5-1 and TRBJ2-5, is KAGVTQTPRYLIKTRGQQVTLSCSPISGHRSVSWYQQTPGQGLQFLFEYFSETQRNKGNFPGRFSGRQFSNSRSEMNVSTLELGDSALYLCASSPPLGSETQYFGPGTRLLVL.

The chain links TRBV30 to TRBJ2-2, with D perhaps TRBD1 (7 bases). The CDR3 has 16 residues. Trimming left V 2 bases short and J 2 bases short, with 15 bases between. CDR1 GTSNPN and CDR2 SVGIG come from the germline V gene (reference sequence). As DNA, the CDR3 is TGTGCCTGGAGTTGGAGGGGGCAGATTAACACCGGGGAGCTGTTTTTT. This gives the protein CAWSWRGQINTGELFF. The entire variable domain, with the rest obtained from reference TRBV30 and TRBJ2-2, is as follows: SQTIHQWPATLVQPVGSPLSLECTVEGTSNPNLYWYRQAAGRGLQLLFYSVGIGQISSEVPQNLSASRPQDRQFILSSKKLLLSDSGFYLCAWSWRGQINTGELFFGEGSRLTVL.

The chain uses TRBV5-1 and TRBJ2-4; 11 nucleotides line up with TRBD1. Losses at the gene ends were 4 bases for V and 3 bases for J; bases not matched to a gene: 3. Per germline, CDR1 SGHRS and CDR2 YFSETQ. CDR3 size: 15 residues. CDR3 in amino acids: CASSMGQGDKNIQYF. DNA for the CDR3: TGCGCCAGCAGCATGGGACAGGGGGACAAAAACATTCAGTACTTC. Complete variable domain (other parts from reference TRBV5-1 and TRBJ2-4): KAGVTQTPRYLIKTRGQQVTLSCSPISGHRSVSWYQQTPGQGLQFLFEYFSETQRNKGNFPGRFSGRQFSNSRSEMNVSTLELGDSALYLCASSMGQGDKNIQYFGAGTRLSVL.